The rows below give T cell receptor beta chains drawn from one sample of a study of T cells in Graves' hyperthyroidism and ophthalmopathy. In TCRdb, the multiplex PCR reads were re-called with MiXCR into one record per CDR3 protein. The sample comprises about 840,000 distinct CDR3 sequences, more than 30% of which are singletons, and about 8.9% rests with the top ten. Sequenced: blood. The origin of the receptors is a man aged 18 to 30 with Graves' hyperthyroidism. The CDR3 runs from the conserved cysteine through the conserved F or W. The D gene is left open where the match is weak. Rows give clone size only sometimes, using once, few, many, or a class for an expanded clone.

j_call: TRBJ1-2
clone_size: -
d_call: -
v_call: TRBV7-9
cdr3_nt: TGTGCCAGCAGCTCAACACTAGGACCGTTTGGCTACACCTTC
cdr3_aa: CASSSTLGPFGYTF

j_call: TRBJ2-7
clone_size: -
d_call: -
v_call: TRBV7-9
cdr3_nt: TGTGCCAGCAGTTACCGGGAGAACTCCTACGAGCAGTACTTC
cdr3_aa: CASSYRENSYEQYF

j_call: TRBJ1-4
clone_size: once
d_call: -
v_call: TRBV25-1
cdr3_nt: TGTGCCAGCAGCCAAACAGGGAACGGGTATGAAAAACTGTTTTTT
cdr3_aa: CASSQTGNGYEKLFF

j_call: TRBJ1-1
clone_size: many
d_call: -
v_call: TRBV29-1
cdr3_nt: TGCAGCGTTGAGAGGGGGGCTATGAACACTGAAGCTTTCTTT
cdr3_aa: CSVERGAMNTEAFF

j_call: TRBJ1-4
clone_size: -
d_call: TRBD1
v_call: TRBV7-2
cdr3_nt: TGTGCCAGCAGCTTATACCCGCCGGGGACAGTCGTGGAAAAACTGTTTTTT
cdr3_aa: CASSLYPPGTVVEKLFF

j_call: TRBJ1-2
clone_size: few
d_call: TRBD1
v_call: TRBV6-5
cdr3_nt: TGTGCCAGCAGTCCAGTCAGGGGGGCTGATGGCTACACCTTC
cdr3_aa: CASSPVRGADGYTF

j_call: TRBJ2-2
clone_size: -
d_call: -
v_call: TRBV7-3
cdr3_nt: TGTGCCAGCAGCTTGTATAACAGGGCGAACACCGGGGAGCTGTTTTTT
cdr3_aa: CASSLYNRANTGELFF

j_call: TRBJ1-2
clone_size: once
d_call: TRBD1
v_call: TRBV25-1
cdr3_nt: TGTGCCAGCAGTGCTCCGACAGGGAACTATGGCTACACCTTC
cdr3_aa: CASSAPTGNYGYTF

j_call: TRBJ1-3
clone_size: many
d_call: -
v_call: TRBV2
cdr3_nt: TGTGCCAGAGCCTTGAGGGTCTTGGAAGGAAACACCATATATTTT
cdr3_aa: CARALRVLEGNTIYF

j_call: TRBJ2-7
clone_size: many
d_call: -
v_call: TRBV7-2
cdr3_nt: TGTGCCAGCAGCTTAGGGAGGAGGCTAACCCCCAACTACGAGCAGTACTTC
cdr3_aa: CASSLGRRLTPNYEQYF

j_call: TRBJ2-2
clone_size: -
d_call: -
v_call: TRBV4-2
cdr3_nt: TGTGCCAGCCCCGCAGCCACCGGGGAGCTGTTTTTT
cdr3_aa: CASPAATGELFF

j_call: TRBJ2-7
clone_size: -
d_call: TRBD1
v_call: TRBV7-9
cdr3_nt: TGTGCCGGCAGCTCACAAACAAAGGACAGGCTCGAGCAGTACTTC
cdr3_aa: CAGSSQTKDRLEQYF

j_call: TRBJ1-3
clone_size: few
d_call: TRBD1
v_call: TRBV7-2
cdr3_nt: TGTGCCAGCAGCTTGGGTCGGGACAGCGTCTCTGGAAACACCATATATTTT
cdr3_aa: CASSLGRDSVSGNTIYF

j_call: TRBJ1-6
clone_size: -
d_call: -
v_call: TRBV20-1
cdr3_nt: TGCAGTGCTAGAGGGGCGACCTCCTATAATTCACCCCTCCACTTT
cdr3_aa: CSARGATSYNSPLHF

j_call: TRBJ2-7
clone_size: once
d_call: -
v_call: TRBV29-1
cdr3_nt: TGCAGCGACGGAAGCTCCTATGAGCAGTACTTC
cdr3_aa: CSDGSSYEQYF

j_call: TRBJ1-1
clone_size: -
d_call: -
v_call: TRBV7-9
cdr3_nt: TGTGCCAGCAGCCAAGAACGGCAGAACACTGAAGCTTTCTTT
cdr3_aa: CASSQERQNTEAFF

j_call: TRBJ2-7
clone_size: -
d_call: TRBD1
v_call: TRBV11-2
cdr3_nt: TGCGCCAGCAGCCCTTCTTCGGGACAGTTTACCTACGAGCAGTACTTC
cdr3_aa: CASSPSSGQFTYEQYF

j_call: TRBJ2-6
clone_size: many
d_call: -
v_call: TRBV20-1
cdr3_nt: TGCAGTGCTTCCGACAGCAGCTCTGGGGCCAACGTCCTGACTTTC
cdr3_aa: CSASDSSSGANVLTF

j_call: TRBJ1-1
clone_size: -
d_call: -
v_call: TRBV29-1
cdr3_nt: TGCAGCGCCAGCCGGATGGTGGGGAACACTGAAGCTTTCTTT
cdr3_aa: CSASRMVGNTEAFF

j_call: TRBJ2-5
clone_size: few
d_call: -
v_call: TRBV9
cdr3_nt: TGTGCCAGCAGCGTAGGGGGCCACCAAGAGACCCAGTACTTC
cdr3_aa: CASSVGGHQETQYF

j_call: TRBJ2-2
clone_size: -
d_call: -
v_call: TRBV5-1
cdr3_nt: TGCGCCAGCAGCTTGTATCAGGGGTCAGGCGGGGAGCTGTTTTTT
cdr3_aa: CASSLYQGSGGELFF

j_call: TRBJ1-2
clone_size: many
d_call: -
v_call: TRBV19
cdr3_nt: TGTGCCAGTAGTAACAGGCCTTATGGCTACACCTTC
cdr3_aa: CASSNRPYGYTF

j_call: TRBJ2-7
clone_size: -
d_call: TRBD2
v_call: TRBV6-1
cdr3_nt: TGTGCCAGCAGTCCCCATACTAGCGGGGGCCTTTCCTACGAGCAGTACTTC
cdr3_aa: CASSPHTSGGLSYEQYF

j_call: TRBJ2-5
clone_size: -
d_call: -
v_call: TRBV6-2/TRBV6-3
cdr3_nt: TGTGCCAGCAGCCCGGCAGGGCGGGAAGAGACCCAGTACTTC
cdr3_aa: CASSPAGREETQYF

j_call: TRBJ2-7
clone_size: few
d_call: -
v_call: TRBV5-1
cdr3_nt: TGCGCCAGCATCCCGTCCCCGGGGGAGGACGAGCAGTACTTC
cdr3_aa: CASIPSPGEDEQYF

j_call: TRBJ2-5
clone_size: few
d_call: -
v_call: TRBV11-2
cdr3_nt: TGTGCCAGCAGGTCAGGGAAGGCTTCCAGGGAGACCCAGTACTTC
cdr3_aa: CASRSGKASRETQYF

j_call: TRBJ2-2
clone_size: few
d_call: -
v_call: TRBV20-1
cdr3_nt: TGCAGTGCTAGAGAGACAGTTACCGGGGAGCTGTTTTTT
cdr3_aa: CSARETVTGELFF

j_call: TRBJ1-6
clone_size: -
d_call: -
v_call: TRBV7-3
cdr3_nt: TGTGACAGCAGCAGGGATCGGAATTCACCCCTCCACTTT
cdr3_aa: CDSSRDRNSPLHF

j_call: TRBJ2-7
clone_size: many
d_call: -
v_call: TRBV25-1
cdr3_nt: TGTGCCAGCAGTGAATTAACAGGTGTAACCTACGAGCAGTACTTC
cdr3_aa: CASSELTGVTYEQYF

j_call: TRBJ1-3
clone_size: few
d_call: -
v_call: TRBV19
cdr3_nt: TGTGCCACCTCCAGGACATCGAGCTCTGGAAACACCATATATTTT
cdr3_aa: CATSRTSSSGNTIYF

j_call: TRBJ2-5
clone_size: -
d_call: TRBD2
v_call: TRBV7-3
cdr3_nt: TGTGCCAGCAGCCAAGTTGTCGGGAGGGAGACCCAGTACTTC
cdr3_aa: CASSQVVGRETQYF

j_call: TRBJ2-5
clone_size: many
d_call: TRBD1
v_call: TRBV7-9
cdr3_nt: TGTGCCAGCAGCTCAGAACAGGGGGCAGGGGAGACCCAGTACTTC
cdr3_aa: CASSSEQGAGETQYF

j_call: TRBJ2-7
clone_size: -
d_call: -
v_call: TRBV20-1
cdr3_nt: TGCAGTGCCCGGGGTACCAATTCCTACGAGCAGTACTTC
cdr3_aa: CSARGTNSYEQYF

j_call: TRBJ1-1
clone_size: many
d_call: TRBD1
v_call: TRBV29-1
cdr3_nt: TGCAGCGTTGCCGAGACAGGGAAGCCTATGAACACTGAAGCTTTCTTT
cdr3_aa: CSVAETGKPMNTEAFF

j_call: TRBJ1-3
clone_size: many
d_call: -
v_call: TRBV7-9
cdr3_nt: TGTGCCAGCAGCTTGGGTTTGTCTGGAAACACCATATATTTT
cdr3_aa: CASSLGLSGNTIYF

j_call: TRBJ2-7
clone_size: few
d_call: -
v_call: TRBV4-1
cdr3_nt: TGCGCCAGCAGCCAAGAATGGGGGGGCGCATACGAGCAGTACTTC
cdr3_aa: CASSQEWGGAYEQYF

j_call: TRBJ1-2
clone_size: many
d_call: -
v_call: TRBV20-1
cdr3_nt: TGCAGTGCTAGAGAGGCAGGGAACTATGGCTACACCTTC
cdr3_aa: CSAREAGNYGYTF

j_call: TRBJ2-7
clone_size: many
d_call: TRBD1
v_call: TRBV2
cdr3_nt: TGTGCCAGCAGCCGGGACAGGAGCGACGAGCAGTACTTC
cdr3_aa: CASSRDRSDEQYF

j_call: TRBJ1-3
clone_size: -
d_call: -
v_call: TRBV11-2
cdr3_nt: TGTGCCAGCAGCTTAGAACCGACAGCCTCCTCTGGAAACACCATATATTTT
cdr3_aa: CASSLEPTASSGNTIYF

j_call: TRBJ2-7
clone_size: many
d_call: TRBD2
v_call: TRBV7-6
cdr3_nt: TGTGCCAGCAGCTTAGCGGTAGCGGGAGTTTACGAGCAGTACTTC
cdr3_aa: CASSLAVAGVYEQYF

j_call: TRBJ1-2
clone_size: -
d_call: -
v_call: TRBV5-1
cdr3_nt: TGCGCCAGCAAAAAGGAGGGCGGAGGAAGGTTTGGCTACACCTTC
cdr3_aa: CASKKEGGGRFGYTF

j_call: TRBJ1-2
clone_size: many
d_call: -
v_call: TRBV29-1
cdr3_nt: TGCAGCGTTGAATCAGGGGTTAACTATGGCTACACCTTC
cdr3_aa: CSVESGVNYGYTF

j_call: TRBJ2-7
clone_size: -
d_call: -
v_call: TRBV6-5
cdr3_nt: TGTGCCAGCAGTTCCCTGACAGCCTACTACGAGCAGTACTTC
cdr3_aa: CASSSLTAYYEQYF

j_call: TRBJ2-7
clone_size: -
d_call: -
v_call: TRBV11-1
cdr3_nt: TGTGCCAGCAGCTTAGAATTGAGCCCCCCCTACGAGCAGTACTTC
cdr3_aa: CASSLELSPPYEQYF

j_call: TRBJ2-7
clone_size: many
d_call: -
v_call: TRBV7-6
cdr3_nt: TGTGCCAGCAGTAGGGGGGGCTTTTCCTACGAGCAGTACTTC
cdr3_aa: CASSRGGFSYEQYF

j_call: TRBJ1-3
clone_size: few
d_call: -
v_call: TRBV4-3
cdr3_nt: TGCGCCAGCAGCCAAGGCAGAACGGGAAACACCATATATTTT
cdr3_aa: CASSQGRTGNTIYF

j_call: TRBJ2-7
clone_size: -
d_call: -
v_call: TRBV29-1
cdr3_nt: TGCAGCTTAGTGTCCGGGCTCGAGCAGTACTTC
cdr3_aa: CSLVSGLEQYF

j_call: TRBJ1-6
clone_size: -
d_call: -
v_call: TRBV6-5
cdr3_nt: TGTGCCAGCAGCCACGAGGGTGACTCCTATAATTCACCCCTCCACTTT
cdr3_aa: CASSHEGDSYNSPLHF

j_call: TRBJ1-6
clone_size: many
d_call: -
v_call: TRBV20-1
cdr3_nt: TGCAGTGCCCAAAGACAGCCGGGTTCACCCCTCCACTTT
cdr3_aa: CSAQRQPGSPLHF

j_call: TRBJ2-7
clone_size: -
d_call: TRBD1
v_call: TRBV20-1
cdr3_nt: TGCAGTGCCATCGACAGGGCCGTAACCTACGAGCAGTACTTC
cdr3_aa: CSAIDRAVTYEQYF

j_call: TRBJ2-2
clone_size: many
d_call: TRBD1
v_call: TRBV7-6
cdr3_nt: TGTGCCAGCAGCTTAGATCCCGGGACAGGGACCGGGGAGCTGTTTTTT
cdr3_aa: CASSLDPGTGTGELFF